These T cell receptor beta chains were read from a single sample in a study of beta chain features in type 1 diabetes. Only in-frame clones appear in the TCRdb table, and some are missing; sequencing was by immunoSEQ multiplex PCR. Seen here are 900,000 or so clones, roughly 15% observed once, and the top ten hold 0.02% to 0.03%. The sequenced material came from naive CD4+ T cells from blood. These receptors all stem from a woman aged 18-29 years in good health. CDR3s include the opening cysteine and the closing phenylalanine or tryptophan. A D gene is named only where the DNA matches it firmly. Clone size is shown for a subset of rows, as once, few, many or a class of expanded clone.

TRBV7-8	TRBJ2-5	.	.	TGTGCCAGCCGCCCAAGGGGCCGAGGGGAGACCCAGTACTTC	CASRPRGRGETQYF
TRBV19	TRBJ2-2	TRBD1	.	TGTGCCAGTAGCCCCTCCTACAGGGGCTCGAACACCGGGGAGCTGTTTTTT	CASSPSYRGSNTGELFF
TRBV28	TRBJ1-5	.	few	TGTGCCAGCAACCTTCAGGGGTTTGGCAATCAGCCCCAGCATTTT	CASNLQGFGNQPQHF
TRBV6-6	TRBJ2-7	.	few	TGTGCCAGCACCCCCGTCCGGACAGTCATTAACGAGCAGTACTTC	CASTPVRTVINEQYF
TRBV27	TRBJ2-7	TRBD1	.	TGTGCCGGCGGAACCACAGGGGTGGGCGAGCAGTACTTC	CAGGTTGVGEQYF
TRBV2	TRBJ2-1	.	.	TGTGCCAGCAAGTTGGGGACCGCACTCAATGAGCAGTTCTTC	CASKLGTALNEQFF
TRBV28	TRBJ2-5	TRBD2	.	TGTGCCAGCAGTAGACTAGCGGGAGGGGAGACCCAGTACTTC	CASSRLAGGETQYF
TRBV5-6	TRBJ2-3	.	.	TGTGCCAGCAGCTTTACACCCCTCCATACGCAGTATTTT	CASSFTPLHTQYF
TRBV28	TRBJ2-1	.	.	TGTGCCAGCAGGCCTAAGGGGGGGCGCTCCTCCTACAATGAGCAGTTCTTC	CASRPKGGRSSYNEQFF
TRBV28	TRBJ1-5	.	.	TGTGCCAGCAGTTTGATCGGGGCCCGGGAGAGCAATCAGCCCCAGCATTTT	CASSLIGARESNQPQHF
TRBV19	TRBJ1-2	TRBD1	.	TGTGCCAGCCGGGACAGGGAATATGGCTACACCTTC	CASRDREYGYTF
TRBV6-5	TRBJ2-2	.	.	TGTGCCAGCAGTCCCCGGGTGGGAACCGGGGAGCTGTTTTTT	CASSPRVGTGELFF
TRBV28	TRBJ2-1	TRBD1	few	TGTGCCAGCAGTGCATCCTCGACAGGGGTGAAAGCGGTGGATGAGCAGTTCTTC	CASSASSTGVKAVDEQFF
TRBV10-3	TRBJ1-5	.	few	TGTGCCATCACGGGCGTCCTCGGGGATCAGCCCCAGCATTTT	CAITGVLGDQPQHF
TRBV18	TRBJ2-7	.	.	TGTGCCAGCTCACCATTCGACGGGGCCAGCTACGAGCAGTACTTC	CASSPFDGASYEQYF
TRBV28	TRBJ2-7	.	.	TGTGCCAGCAGTTTTGCCGGGGCGACCTACGAGCAGTACTTC	CASSFAGATYEQYF
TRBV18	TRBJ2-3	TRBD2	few	TGTGCCAGCTCACCAGGAACTAGCGGGAGAGGAGATACGCAGTATTTT	CASSPGTSGRGDTQYF
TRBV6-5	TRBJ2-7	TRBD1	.	TGTGCCAGCAGCTGGGACAGGCTGGACGGCGAGCAGTACTTC	CASSWDRLDGEQYF
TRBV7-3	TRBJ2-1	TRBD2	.	TGTGCCAGCAGCCCTCAGGCTAGCGGGAGGGCCTCACCCTACAATGAGCAGTTCTTC	CASSPQASGRASPYNEQFF
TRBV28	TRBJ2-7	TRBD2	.	TGTGCCGCGAAACTAGCGGGAGTCTACGAGCAGTACTTC	CAAKLAGVYEQYF
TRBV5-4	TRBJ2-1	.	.	TGTGCCAGCAGCAAATATTCGGGTGAGCAGTTCTTC	CASSKYSGEQFF
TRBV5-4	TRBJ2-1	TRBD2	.	TGTGCCAGCAGCTTGAGGGTAGCGGGAGGGCATGAGCAGTTCTTC	CASSLRVAGGHEQFF
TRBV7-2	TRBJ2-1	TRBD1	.	TGTGCCAGCAGCACTCAGACAGGGGGCTATGAGCAGTTCTTC	CASSTQTGGYEQFF
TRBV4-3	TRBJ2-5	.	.	TGCGCAAGCAGCCAAGGAAGGGTGGAGAAAGAGACCCAGTACTTC	CASSQGRVEKETQYF
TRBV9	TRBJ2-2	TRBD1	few	TGTGCCAGCAGCGTTTCGGGGCAGGGGGCTCACACCGGGGAGCTGTTTTTT	CASSVSGQGAHTGELFF
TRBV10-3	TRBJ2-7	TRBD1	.	TGTGCCTCGAGTGTAGGGCAGGGGGCCTACGAGCAGTACTTC	CASSVGQGAYEQYF
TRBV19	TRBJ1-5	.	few	TGTGCCAGTAGATCGTCTCTTTATAGCAATCAGCCCCAGCATTTT	CASRSSLYSNQPQHF
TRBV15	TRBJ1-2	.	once	TGTGCCACCAGCAATTTTGGGGGTGAAAACTATGGCTACACCTTC	CATSNFGGENYGYTF
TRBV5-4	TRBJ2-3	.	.	TGTGCCAGCAGCTTGATGAGCGGAAGCACAGATACGCAGTATTTT	CASSLMSGSTDTQYF
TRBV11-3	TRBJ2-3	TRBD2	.	TGTGCCAGCAGCTTAGGGTTAGCGGGGAGCACAGATACGCAGTATTTT	CASSLGLAGSTDTQYF
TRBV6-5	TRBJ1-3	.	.	TGTGCCAGCAGGGAAACACGAGTTTCGACGAACACCATATATTTT	CASRETRVSTNTIYF
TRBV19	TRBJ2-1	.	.	TGTGCCAGTAGTATGGGCGCTAGCCGATACAATGAGCAGTTCTTC	CASSMGASRYNEQFF
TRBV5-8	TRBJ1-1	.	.	TGTGCCAGCAGACCCACTTGGGGCACTGAAGCTTTCTTT	CASRPTWGTEAFF
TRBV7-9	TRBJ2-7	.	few	TGTGCCAGCAGCCCTACGGTGACAGGAGCCTACGAGCAGTACTTC	CASSPTVTGAYEQYF
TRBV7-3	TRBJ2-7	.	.	TGTGCCAGCAGCTTATTGGGCCAAGGGGGCGAGCAGTACTTC	CASSLLGQGGEQYF
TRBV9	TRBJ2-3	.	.	TGTGCCAGCAGCTCGTCGCCGGGCCCCACAGATACGCAGTATTTT	CASSSSPGPTDTQYF
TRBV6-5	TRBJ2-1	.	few	TGTGCCAGCAGTTACGGGGGGTCCGCGCCTGAGCAGTTCTTC	CASSYGGSAPEQFF
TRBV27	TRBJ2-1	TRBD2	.	TGTGCCAGCAGTTTAAGGACTAGCGGGATCAATGAGCAGTTCTTC	CASSLRTSGINEQFF
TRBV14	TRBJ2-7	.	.	TGTGCCAGCGCGATCGGGACGGGGTCCGGCTACGAGCAGTACTTC	CASAIGTGSGYEQYF
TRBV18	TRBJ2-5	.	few	TGTGCCAGCTCACCAAGGTTAGAGACCCAGTACTTC	CASSPRLETQYF
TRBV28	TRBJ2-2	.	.	TGTGCCAGCCGCCCCCCCGGGACCCCCCTTGGGGAGCTGTTTTTT	CASRPPGTPLGELFF
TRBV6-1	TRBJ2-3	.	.	TGTGCCAGCAGTGAAGGTCTCCGGGACTGGCGATTCACAGATACGCAGTATTTT	CASSEGLRDWRFTDTQYF
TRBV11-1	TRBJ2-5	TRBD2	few	TGTGCCAGCAGCCATAGCGGGGGTAAAGAGACCCAGTACTTC	CASSHSGGKETQYF
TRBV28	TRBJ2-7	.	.	TGTGCCAGCAGCACTGACTCCCACGAGCAGTACTTC	CASSTDSHEQYF
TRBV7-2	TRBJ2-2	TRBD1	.	TGTGCCAGCAGCTTACGAGGGGGCCCGAACACCGGGGAGCTGTTTTTT	CASSLRGGPNTGELFF
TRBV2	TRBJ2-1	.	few	TGTGCCAGCAGTTACGACAATGAGCAGTTCTTC	CASSYDNEQFF
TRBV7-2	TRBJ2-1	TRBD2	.	TGTGCCAGCAGCCCACTCCCGGGACTAGAAGGTGAGCAGTTCTTC	CASSPLPGLEGEQFF
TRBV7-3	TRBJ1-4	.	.	TGTGCCAGCAGCTTAGAGGGAGAAAAACTGTTTTTT	CASSLEGEKLFF
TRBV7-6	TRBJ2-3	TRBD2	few	TGTGCCAGCAGGCCGATCGGGACTAGGTCTGATACGCAGTATTTT	CASRPIGTRSDTQYF
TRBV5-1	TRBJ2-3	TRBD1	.	TGCGCCAGCAGCTTTGGCAGGGGGCAAAGCACAGATACGCAGTATTTT	CASSFGRGQSTDTQYF
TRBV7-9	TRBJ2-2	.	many	TGTGCCAGCCACTTAGAGTACACCGGGGAGCTGTTTTTT	CASHLEYTGELFF